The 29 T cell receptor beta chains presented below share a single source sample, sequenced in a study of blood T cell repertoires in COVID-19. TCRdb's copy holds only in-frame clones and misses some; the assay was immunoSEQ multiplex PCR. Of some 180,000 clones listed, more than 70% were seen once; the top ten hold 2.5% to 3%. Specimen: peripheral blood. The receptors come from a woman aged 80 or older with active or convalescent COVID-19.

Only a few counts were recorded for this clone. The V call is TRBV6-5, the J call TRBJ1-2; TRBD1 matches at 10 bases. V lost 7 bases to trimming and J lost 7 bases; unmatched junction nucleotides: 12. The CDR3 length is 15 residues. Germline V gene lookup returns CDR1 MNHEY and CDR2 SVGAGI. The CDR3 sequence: CASTRTGDRGRGYTF. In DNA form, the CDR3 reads TGTGCCAGCACCCGAACCGGGGACAGGGGACGTGGCTACACCTTC.

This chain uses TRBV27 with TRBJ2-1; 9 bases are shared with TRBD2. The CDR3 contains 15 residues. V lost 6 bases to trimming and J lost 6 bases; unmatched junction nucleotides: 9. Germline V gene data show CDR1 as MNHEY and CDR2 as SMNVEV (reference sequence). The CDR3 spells CASSRRAGGSNEQFF. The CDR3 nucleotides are TGTGCCAGCAGCCGACGAGCGGGGGGATCCAATGAGCAGTTCTTC.

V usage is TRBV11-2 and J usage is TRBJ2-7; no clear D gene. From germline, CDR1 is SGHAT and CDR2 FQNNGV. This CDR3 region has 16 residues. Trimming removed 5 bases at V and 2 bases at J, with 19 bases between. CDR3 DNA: TGTGCCAGCAGCGACAAGCCCTCCTCTCCCCCCTACGAGCAGTACTTC. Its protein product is CASSDKPSSPPYEQYF.

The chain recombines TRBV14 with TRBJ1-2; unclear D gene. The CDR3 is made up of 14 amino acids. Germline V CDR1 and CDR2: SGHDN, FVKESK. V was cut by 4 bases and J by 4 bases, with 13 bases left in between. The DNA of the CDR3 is TGTGCCAGCAGCCGCGGGTCGGGAGTCTATGGCTACACCTTC. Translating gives CASSRGSGVYGYTF.

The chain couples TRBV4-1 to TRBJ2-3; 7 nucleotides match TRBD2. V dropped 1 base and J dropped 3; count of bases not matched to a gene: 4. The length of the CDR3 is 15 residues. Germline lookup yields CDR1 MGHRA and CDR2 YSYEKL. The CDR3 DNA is TGCGCCAGCAGCCAAGGACTAGCTGGAACAGATACGCAGTATTTT. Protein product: CASSQGLAGTDTQYF.

The CDR3 here is CASSQEGAGGHEQYF. The CDR3 DNA is TGCGCCAGCAGCCAAGAAGGGGCGGGGGGCCACGAGCAGTACTTC. The gene calls are TRBV4-3 and TRBJ2-7, with 8 bases lining up with TRBD2. The germline CDR1 and CDR2 sequences are LGHNA and YSLEER. V was clipped by 0 bases and J by 5 bases; unmatched bases: 6. The CDR3 has 15 amino acids.

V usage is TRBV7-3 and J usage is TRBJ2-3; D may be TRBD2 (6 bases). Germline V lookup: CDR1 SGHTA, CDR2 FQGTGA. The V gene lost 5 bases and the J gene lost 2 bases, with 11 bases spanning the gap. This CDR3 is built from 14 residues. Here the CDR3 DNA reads TGTGCCAGCAGCCCCACGGGGGACACAGATACGCAGTATTTT. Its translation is CASSPTGDTDTQYF.

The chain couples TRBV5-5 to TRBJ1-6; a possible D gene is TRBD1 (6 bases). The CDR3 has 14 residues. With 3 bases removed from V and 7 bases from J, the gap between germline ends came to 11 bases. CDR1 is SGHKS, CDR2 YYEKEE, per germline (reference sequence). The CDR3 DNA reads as TGTGCCAGCAGCTCGAGAGACAGGAATTCACCCCTCCACTTT. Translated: CASSSRDRNSPLHF.

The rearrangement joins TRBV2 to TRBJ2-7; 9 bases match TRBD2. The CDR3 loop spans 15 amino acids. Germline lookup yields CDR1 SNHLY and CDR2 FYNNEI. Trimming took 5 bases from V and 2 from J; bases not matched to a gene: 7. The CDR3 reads CASSRSLAGTYEQYF. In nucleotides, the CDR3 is TGTGCCAGCAGTCGTAGTCTAGCGGGAACCTACGAGCAGTACTTC.

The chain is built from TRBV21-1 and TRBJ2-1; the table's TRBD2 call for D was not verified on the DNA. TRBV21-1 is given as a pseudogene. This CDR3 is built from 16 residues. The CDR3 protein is CASSKVGRGGYNEQFF. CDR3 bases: TGTGCCAGCAGCAAAGTGGGCCGCGGGGGATACAATGAGCAGTTCTTC.

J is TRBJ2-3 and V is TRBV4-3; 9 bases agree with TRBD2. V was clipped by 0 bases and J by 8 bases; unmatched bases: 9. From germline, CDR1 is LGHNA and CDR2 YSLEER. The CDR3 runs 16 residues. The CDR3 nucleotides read TGCGCCAGCAGCCAAGATCTGCCTAGCGGGGCCACTACGCAGTATTTT. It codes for CASSQDLPSGATTQYF.

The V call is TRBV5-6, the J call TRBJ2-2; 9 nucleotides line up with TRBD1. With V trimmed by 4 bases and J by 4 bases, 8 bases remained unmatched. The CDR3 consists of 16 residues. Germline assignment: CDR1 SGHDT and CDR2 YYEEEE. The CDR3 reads CASSPTGGRRTGELFF. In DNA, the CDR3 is TGTGCCAGCAGCCCGACAGGGGGAAGGCGCACCGGGGAGCTGTTTTTT.

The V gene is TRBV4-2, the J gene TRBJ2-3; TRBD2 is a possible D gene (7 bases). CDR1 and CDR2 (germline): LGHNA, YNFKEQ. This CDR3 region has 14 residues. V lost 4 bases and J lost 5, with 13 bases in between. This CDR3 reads CASSPGGSKDTQYF. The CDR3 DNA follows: TGTGCCAGCAGCCCGGGGGGCTCGAAAGATACGCAGTATTTT.

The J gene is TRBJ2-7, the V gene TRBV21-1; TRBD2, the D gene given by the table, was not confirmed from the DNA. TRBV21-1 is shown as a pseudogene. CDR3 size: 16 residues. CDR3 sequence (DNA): TGTGCCAGCAGCAAAGCGAGGCCAGACGTATCCTACGAGCAGTACTTC. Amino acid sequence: CASSKARPDVSYEQYF.

CDR3 amino acids: CASSPRGGSYGYTF. The CDR3 nucleotides are TGTGCCAGCAGCCCACGTGGGGGGAGCTATGGCTACACCTTC. V and J are TRBV6-2 or TRBV6-3 and TRBJ1-2, with D tentatively TRBD1 (5 bases). Trimming cost V 6 bases and J 4 bases, with 15 bases left between them. From germline, CDR1 is MNHEY and CDR2 SVGEGT. CDR3 size: 14 residues.

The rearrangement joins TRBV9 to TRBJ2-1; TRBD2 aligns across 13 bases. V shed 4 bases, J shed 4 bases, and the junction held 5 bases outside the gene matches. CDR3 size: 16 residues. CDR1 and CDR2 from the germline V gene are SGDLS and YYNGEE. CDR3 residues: CASSLPGLAGYNEQFF. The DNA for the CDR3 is TGTGCCAGCAGCCTACCGGGACTAGCGGGGTACAATGAGCAGTTCTTC.

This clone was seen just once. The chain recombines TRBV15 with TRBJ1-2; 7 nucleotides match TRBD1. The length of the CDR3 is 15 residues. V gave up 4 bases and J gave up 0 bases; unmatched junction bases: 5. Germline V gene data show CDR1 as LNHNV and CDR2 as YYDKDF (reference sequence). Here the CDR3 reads CATSTRDSSNYGYTF. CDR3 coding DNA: TGTGCCACCAGCACGCGGGACAGTTCTAACTATGGCTACACCTTC. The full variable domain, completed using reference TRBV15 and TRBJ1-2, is DAMVIQNPRYQVTQFGKPVTLSCSQTLNHNVMYWYQQKSSQAPKLLFHYYDKDFNNEADTPDNFQSRRPNTSFCFLDIRSPGLGDTAMYLCATSTRDSSNYGYTFGSGTRLTVV.

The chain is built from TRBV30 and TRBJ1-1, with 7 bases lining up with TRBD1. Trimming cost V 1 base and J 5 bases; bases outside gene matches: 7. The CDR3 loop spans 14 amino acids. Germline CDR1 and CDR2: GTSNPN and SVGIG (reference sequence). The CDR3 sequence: CAWSETGTETEAFF. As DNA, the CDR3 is TGTGCCTGGAGTGAAACCGGGACAGAAACTGAAGCTTTCTTT.

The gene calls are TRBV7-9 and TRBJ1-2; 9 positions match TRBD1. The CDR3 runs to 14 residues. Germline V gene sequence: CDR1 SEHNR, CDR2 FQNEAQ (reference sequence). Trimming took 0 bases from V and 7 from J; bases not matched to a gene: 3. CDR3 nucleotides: TGTGCCAGCAGCTTAGCCGGGACAGGGTTTGGCTACACCTTC. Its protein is CASSLAGTGFGYTF.

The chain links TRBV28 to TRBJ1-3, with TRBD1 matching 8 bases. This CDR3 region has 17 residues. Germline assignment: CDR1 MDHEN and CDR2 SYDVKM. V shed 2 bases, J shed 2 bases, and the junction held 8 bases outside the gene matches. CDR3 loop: CASSLTFAGGTGNTIYF. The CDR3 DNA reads TGTGCCAGCAGTTTAACTTTCGCAGGGGGCACTGGAAACACCATATATTTT.

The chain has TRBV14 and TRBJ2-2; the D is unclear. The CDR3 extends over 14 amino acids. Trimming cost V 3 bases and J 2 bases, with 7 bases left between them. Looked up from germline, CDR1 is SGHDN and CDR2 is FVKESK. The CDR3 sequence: CASSQQTNTGELFF. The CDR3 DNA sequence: TGTGCCAGCAGCCAGCAGACTAACACCGGGGAGCTGTTTTTT. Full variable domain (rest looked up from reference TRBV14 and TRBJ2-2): EAGVTQFPSHSVIEKGQTVTLRCDPISGHDNLYWYRRVMGKEIKFLLHFVKESKQDESGMPNNRFLAERTGGTYSTLKVQPAELEDSGVYFCASSQQTNTGELFFGEGSRLTVL.

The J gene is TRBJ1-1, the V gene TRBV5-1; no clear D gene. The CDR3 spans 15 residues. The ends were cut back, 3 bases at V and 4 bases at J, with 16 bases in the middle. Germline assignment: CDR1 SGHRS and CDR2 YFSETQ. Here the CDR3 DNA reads TGCGCCAGCAGCTCCAACGGAGGGCGGGGCACTGAAGCTTTCTTT. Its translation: CASSSNGGRGTEAFF. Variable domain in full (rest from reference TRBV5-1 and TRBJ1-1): KAGVTQTPRYLIKTRGQQVTLSCSPISGHRSVSWYQQTPGQGLQFLFEYFSETQRNKGNFPGRFSGRQFSNSRSEMNVSTLELGDSALYLCASSSNGGRGTEAFFGQGTRLTVV.

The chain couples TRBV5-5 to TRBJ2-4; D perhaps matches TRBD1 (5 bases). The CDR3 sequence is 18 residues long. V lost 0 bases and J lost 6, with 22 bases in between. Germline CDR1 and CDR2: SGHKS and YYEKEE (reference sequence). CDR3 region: CASSLANYRRSGLNIQYF. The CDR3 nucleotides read TGTGCCAGCAGCTTGGCCAACTATCGTCGGTCAGGGTTAAACATTCAGTACTTC.

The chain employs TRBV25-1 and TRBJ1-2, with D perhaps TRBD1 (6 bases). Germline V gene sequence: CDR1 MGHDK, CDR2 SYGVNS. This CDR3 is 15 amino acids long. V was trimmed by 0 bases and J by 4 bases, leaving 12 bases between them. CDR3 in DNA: TGTGCCAGCAGTGAATATGAACGGGGGGCCTATGGCTACACCTTC. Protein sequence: CASSEYERGAYGYTF.

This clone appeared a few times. The CDR3 DNA reads as TGTGCCAGCAGCGTTCTTGGCGGGGGGACTCACAATGAGCAGTTCTTC. It translates to CASSVLGGGTHNEQFF. The chain has TRBV9 and TRBJ2-1; TRBD2 aligns across 8 bases. J lost 5 bases, V lost 2 bases, and 9 bases had no gene match. There are 16 residues in the CDR3. The germline V gene encodes CDR1 SGDLS and CDR2 YYNGEE.

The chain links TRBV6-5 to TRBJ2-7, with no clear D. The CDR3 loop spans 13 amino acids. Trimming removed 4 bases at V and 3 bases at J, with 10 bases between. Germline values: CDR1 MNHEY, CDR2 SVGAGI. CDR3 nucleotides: TGTGCCAGCAGTTTCACAGTTGACTACGAGCAGTACTTC. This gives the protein CASSFTVDYEQYF.

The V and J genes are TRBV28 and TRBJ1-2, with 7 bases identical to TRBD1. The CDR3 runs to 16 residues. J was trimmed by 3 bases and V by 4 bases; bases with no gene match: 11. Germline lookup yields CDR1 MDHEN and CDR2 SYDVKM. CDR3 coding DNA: TGTGCCAGCAGTTATCCAACAGGGGCTAGGTACTATGGCTACACCTTC. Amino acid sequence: CASSYPTGARYYGYTF.

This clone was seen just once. DNA for the CDR3: TGTGCCAGCAGCTTGTTTCTACGGGCCAAAAACATTCAGTACTTC. It codes for CASSLFLRAKNIQYF. The rearrangement joins TRBV5-6 to TRBJ2-4; no firm D call. Looked up from germline, CDR1 is SGHDT and CDR2 is YYEEEE. V lost 1 base to trimming and J lost 1 base, with 9 bases between them. This CDR3 region has 15 residues.

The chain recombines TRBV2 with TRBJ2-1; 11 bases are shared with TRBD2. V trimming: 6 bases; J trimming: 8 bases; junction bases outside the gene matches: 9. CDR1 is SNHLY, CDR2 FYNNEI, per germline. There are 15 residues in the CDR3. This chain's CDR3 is CASRNLAGGQYEQFF. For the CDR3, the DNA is TGTGCCAGCAGAAACCTAGCGGGGGGCCAGTATGAGCAGTTCTTC.